The source of this T cell receptor beta chain is a study of blood T cell repertoires in COVID-19. Study overall: Sites in the United States, Italy and Spain provided acute and convalescent COVID-19 samples. The analysed material was cDNA or gDNA that came from T cells, B-cell-depleted T cells, or PBMCs.

Authors' data handling: Reference gene primer amplification gave nucleated cell count estimates. Sequencing used immunoSEQ multiplex PCR; TCRdb keeps in-frame clones, though not all of them. That table is the source of V, J and clone size, and D and trimming were worked out from the DNA. Of under 250,000 clones in the sample, about 86% were seen once. Sequencing was performed on peripheral blood. The receptor's source is a woman aged 60-75 years with acute or convalescent COVID-19.

The CDR3 coding sequence is TGTGCCAGCAGTTACCATCGACAGGGTAACTATGGCTACACCTTC. Protein: CASSYHRQGNYGYTF. The chain links TRBV6-6 to TRBJ1-2; 7 bases are a match to TRBD1. There are 15 residues in the CDR3. Losses at the gene ends were 2 bases for V and 1 base for J; bases not matched to a gene: 4. The germline CDR1 and CDR2 sequences are MNHNY and SVGAGI (reference sequence).